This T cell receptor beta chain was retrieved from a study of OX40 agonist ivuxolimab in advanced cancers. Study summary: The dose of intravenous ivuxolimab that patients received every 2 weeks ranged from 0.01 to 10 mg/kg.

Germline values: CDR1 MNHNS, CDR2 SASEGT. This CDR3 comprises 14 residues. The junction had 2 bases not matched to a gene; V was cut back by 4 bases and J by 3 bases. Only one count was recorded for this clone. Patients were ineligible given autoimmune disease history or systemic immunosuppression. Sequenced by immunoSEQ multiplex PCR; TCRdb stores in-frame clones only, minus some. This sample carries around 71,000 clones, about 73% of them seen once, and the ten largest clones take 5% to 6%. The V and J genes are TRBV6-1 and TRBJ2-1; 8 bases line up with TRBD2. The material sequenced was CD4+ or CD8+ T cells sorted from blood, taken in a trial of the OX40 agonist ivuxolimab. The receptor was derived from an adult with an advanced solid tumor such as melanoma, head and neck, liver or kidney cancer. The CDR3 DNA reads TGTGCCAGCAGTGCCACTAGCGGCTACAATGAGCAGTTCTTC. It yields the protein CASSATSGYNEQFF.